The T cell receptor beta chain under discussion was sequenced for a study of blood T cell repertoires in COVID-19. Sequencing was performed with immunoSEQ multiplex PCR; in TCRdb, only in-frame clones are kept and a portion is missing. The sample lists some 120,000 clones; approximately 80% were seen once. Sequencing used peripheral blood. This TCR came from a man in his 70s with acute or convalescent COVID-19.

The CDR3 region is CAIRPSGVSYNEQFF. The CDR3 DNA sequence: TGTGCCATCAGACCGAGCGGGGTTTCCTACAATGAGCAGTTCTTC. This chain links TRBV10-3 with TRBJ2-1; TRBD2 matches at 7 bases. The CDR3 runs 15 residues. J was trimmed by 1 base and V by 6 bases; bases with no gene match: 6. In germline, CDR1 is ENHRY, CDR2 SYGVKD.